Following are 23 T cell receptor beta chains from one sample sequenced in a study of beta chain features in type 1 diabetes. The study, taken as a whole, reports: Shortening that was moderate but significant affected the TCRB CDR3s of Type 1 diabetes patients in all four CD4+ subsets.

What was sequenced were expressed TCRB transcripts, since all of the isolated RNA had been reverse transcribed. Only in-frame clones appear in the TCRdb table, and some are missing; sequencing was by immunoSEQ multiplex PCR. Of 200,000 to 300,000 clones listed, about 11% were seen once; the top ten hold around 0.017%. Their antigens are not known. The sequenced material came from naive CD4+ T cells from blood. These receptors were obtained from a man aged 25 to 40 with type 1 diabetes.

This clone was detected only a few times. The chain joins TRBV7-9 to TRBJ1-1; 10 nucleotides line up with TRBD1. The junction had 3 bases not matched to a gene; V was cut back by 2 bases and J by 6 bases. Germline CDR1 and CDR2: SEHNR and FQNEAQ (reference sequence). The CDR3 is 14 residues long. CDR3 nucleotide sequence: TGTGCCAGCAGCTTAAGACAGGGGGCCTCTGAAGCTTTCTTT. Amino acid sequence: CASSLRQGASEAFF.

A few counts support this clone. The chain has TRBV6-6 and TRBJ2-3; a possible D gene is TRBD2 (5 bases). Germline CDR1 is MNHNY and CDR2 is SVGAGI (reference sequence). CDR3 size: 15 residues. Trimming pared 2 bases from V and 2 bases from J, leaving 11 bases between. In DNA, the CDR3 is TGTGCCAGCAGTTACGCTAGCTTCGTCACAGATACGCAGTATTTT. It is translated as CASSYASFVTDTQYF.

A few counts support this clone. This sequence joins TRBV4-3 and TRBJ1-2, with D possibly TRBD1 on 6 matching bases. CDR1 is LGHNA and CDR2 is YSLEER in the germline V gene. The CDR3 extends over 15 amino acids. Trimming stripped 4 bases from V and 1 base from J, with 13 bases between. CDR3 bases: TGCGCCAGCAGCCGTCAGGGGACGGGTAACTATGGCTACACCTTC. As protein: CASSRQGTGNYGYTF.

The rearrangement joins TRBV7-9 to TRBJ1-5; 9 bases line up with TRBD1. The CDR3 is 12 residues long. The junction had 2 bases not matched to a gene; V was cut back by 8 bases and J by 6 bases. Germline loops: CDR1 SEHNR, CDR2 FQNEAQ (reference sequence). This CDR3 reads CASGQGSQPQHF. The CDR3 coding sequence is TGTGCCAGCGGACAGGGGAGTCAGCCCCAGCATTTT.

This chain links TRBV11-2 with TRBJ2-3, with 12 bases matching TRBD2. Unmatched junction bases numbered 3, after V lost 5 bases and J lost 3 bases. In germline, CDR1 is SGHAT, CDR2 FQNNGV. The length of the CDR3 is 15 residues. In DNA form, the CDR3 reads TGTGCCAGCAGCAGACTAGCGGGGGCTACAGATACGCAGTATTTT. Protein product: CASSRLAGATDTQYF.

This clone was picked up a small number of times. For the CDR3, the DNA is TGTGCCAGCAATCTCGACAGCCTGGGGTCACCCCTCCACTTT. Its translation: CASNLDSLGSPLHF. This sequence joins TRBV2 and TRBJ1-6, with D tentatively TRBD1 (5 bases). The CDR3 has 14 amino acids. Trimming removed 7 bases from V and 10 bases from J, with 17 bases in between. CDR1 is SNHLY and CDR2 is FYNNEI in the germline V gene. The full variable domain, completed using reference TRBV2 and TRBJ1-6, is EPEVTQTPSHQVTQMGQEVILRCVPISNHLYFYWYRQILGQKVEFLVSFYNNEISEKSEIFDDQFSVERPDGSNFTLKIRSTKLEDSAMYFCASNLDSLGSPLHFGNGTRLTVT.

A few counts support this clone. This chain joins TRBV19 and TRBJ1-5; no clear D gene. The germline V and J ends were trimmed by 8 bases and 4 bases, with 9 bases remaining between them. CDR1 is LNHDA and CDR2 is SQIVND in the germline V gene (reference sequence). This CDR3 has 12 amino acids. The CDR3 region is CASQQANQPQHF. The CDR3 DNA is TGTGCCAGTCAGCAGGCGAATCAGCCCCAGCATTTT.

This clone was seen a handful of times. This chain links TRBV2 with TRBJ2-6; no firm D call. CDR1 and CDR2 from the germline V gene are SNHLY and FYNNEI. The CDR3 is made up of 15 amino acids. The V gene lost 4 bases and the J gene lost 2 bases, with 9 bases spanning the gap. CDR3 bases: TGTGCCAGCAGTGCCGCTGAGGCTGGGGCCAACGTCCTGACTTTC. Its translation: CASSAAEAGANVLTF.

The V gene is TRBV7-3, the J gene TRBJ2-3; 9 positions agree with TRBD2. Trimming cost V 5 bases and J 12 bases; bases outside gene matches: 15. Germline loops: CDR1 SGHTA, CDR2 FQGTGA. The CDR3 spans 15 residues. The CDR3 is CASSASGGPAQAQYF. The CDR3 nucleotides are TGTGCCAGCAGCGCAAGCGGGGGGCCTGCGCAGGCACAGTATTTT.

The chain employs TRBV15 and TRBJ2-4, with D unresolved. V lost 1 base to trimming and J lost 7 bases, with 11 bases between them. CDR3 length: 14 amino acids. Germline lookup yields CDR1 LNHNV and CDR2 YYDKDF (reference sequence). This CDR3 reads CATSRAGAVNIQYF. The CDR3 region has the DNA TGTGCCACCAGCAGAGCCGGCGCGGTCAACATTCAGTACTTC.

This clone has only a few counts. Here the CDR3 reads CASIPRSSGNTIYF. The CDR3 nucleotides are TGTGCCAGTATCCCGCGGAGCTCTGGAAACACCATATATTTT. The chain combines TRBV19 with TRBJ1-3; the D is unclear. The CDR3 spans 14 residues. V was cut by 7 bases and J by 0 bases, with 10 bases left in between. Per germline, CDR1 LNHDA and CDR2 SQIVND (reference sequence).

This clone was seen only a few times. V gene TRBV5-1 combines with J gene TRBJ2-7; D ambiguous. V shed 0 bases and J shed 0 bases, with 10 bases lying between them. Germline CDR1 is SGHRS and CDR2 is YFSETQ. CDR3 length: 15 amino acids. The CDR3 protein is CASSLGRSPSYEQYF. CDR3 coding DNA: TGCGCCAGCAGCTTGGGCAGAAGTCCCTCCTACGAGCAGTACTTC.

There are a few counts of this clone. This chain joins TRBV5-1 and TRBJ2-1; a possible D gene is TRBD1 (5 bases). Between the trimmed V and J ends, which lost 1 base and 8 bases, there was a span of 22 bases. This CDR3 is built from 17 residues. CDR1 and CDR2 from the germline V gene are SGHRS and YFSETQ. This chain's CDR3 is CASSLQGVTSPDDEQFF. The CDR3 DNA sequence: TGCGCCAGCAGCTTGCAGGGTGTAACTTCCCCGGACGATGAGCAGTTCTTC.

This clone has only a few counts. The CDR3 spells CASGAQGHSPGELFF. The CDR3 region has the DNA TGTGCCAGCGGAGCCCAGGGACACTCCCCCGGGGAGCTGTTTTTT. The J gene is TRBJ2-2, the V gene TRBV6-5, with a possible D match to TRBD1 (6 bases). The V end lost 8 bases, the J end lost 6 bases, and 19 bases lay between the germline ends. CDR3 length: 15 residues. Germline-derived CDR1 and CDR2 are MNHEY and SVGAGI.

A few counts support this clone. The J gene is TRBJ2-1, the V gene TRBV28; D unclear. The CDR3 extends over 12 amino acids. V was trimmed by 4 bases and J by 8 bases, leaving 9 bases between them. Germline V CDR1 and CDR2: MDHEN, SYDVKM. The chain's CDR3 is CASSSPLYEQFF. For the CDR3, the DNA is TGTGCCAGCAGTTCCCCTTTGTATGAGCAGTTCTTC.

This clone appeared a few times. The chain joins TRBV7-8 to TRBJ2-1, with unresolved D. Germline-derived CDR1 and CDR2 are SGHVS and FQNEAQ. This CDR3 contains 14 residues. The V and J ends lost 6 bases and 3 bases respectively, with 12 bases between them. The CDR3 region has the DNA TGTGCCAGCAGTCCGGGTTCTTACTACAATGAGCAGTTCTTC. Translated: CASSPGSYYNEQFF.

In this sample, this clone turned up a few times. The chain employs TRBV27 and TRBJ2-3; D unclear. Germline lookup yields CDR1 MNHEY and CDR2 SMNVEV (reference sequence). Trimming removed 6 bases at V and 0 bases at J, with 10 bases between. The CDR3 runs to 14 residues. CDR3 in amino acids: CASRAAVSTDTQYF. The CDR3 DNA reads TGTGCCAGCAGGGCCGCCGTTAGCACAGATACGCAGTATTTT.

In this sample, this clone turned up a few times. The chain couples TRBV7-9 to TRBJ1-2; unclear D gene. The V end lost 1 base, the J end lost 10 bases, and 10 bases lay between the germline ends. This CDR3 is built from 12 residues. Germline V gene sequence: CDR1 SEHNR, CDR2 FQNEAQ (reference sequence). The CDR3 protein is CASSLVNGHYTF. The DNA for the CDR3 is TGTGCCAGCAGCTTAGTTAACGGTCACTACACCTTC.

Points on this clone: Other DNA variants within this sample encode the same CDR3. This rearrangement joins TRBV5-1 to TRBJ2-3, with TRBD1 matching over 8 bases. Germline loops: CDR1 SGHRS, CDR2 YFSETQ. Losses at the gene ends were 4 bases for V and 4 bases for J; bases not matched to a gene: 5. This CDR3 has 14 residues. This chain's CDR3 is CASSPGQGPDTQYF. CDR3 bases: TGCGCCAGCAGCCCAGGACAGGGCCCAGATACGCAGTATTTT.

This chain links TRBV7-2 with TRBJ1-2; unclear D gene. The V end was cut by 0 bases, the J end by 4 bases, with 18 bases between. Germline CDR1 and CDR2: SGHTA and FQGNSA. This CDR3 is built from 17 residues. CDR3 DNA: TGTGCCAGCAGCTTAGCTGGGAGCTCTAGACTGGGCTATGGCTACACCTTC. It encodes CASSLAGSSRLGYGYTF.

This clone showed up just a few times. V gene TRBV18 combines with J gene TRBJ2-3; a weak D match, TRBD2 (6 bases). Germline V lookup: CDR1 KGHSH, CDR2 LQKENI. The CDR3 runs 13 residues. V lost 4 bases and J lost 6, with 11 bases in between. Here the CDR3 reads CASSLGTADTQYF. The CDR3 DNA follows: TGTGCCAGCTCACTTGGGACTGCCGATACGCAGTATTTT.

The CDR3 DNA reads TGCGCCAGCAGCCACCGGGACCGAGCAGGGGTCGGGGAGCTGTTTTTT. Protein sequence: CASSHRDRAGVGELFF. The rearrangement uses TRBV4-1 and TRBJ2-2, with a possible D match to TRBD1 (6 bases). Trimming stripped 3 bases from V and 7 bases from J, with 18 bases between. This CDR3 is 16 amino acids long. In germline, CDR1 is MGHRA, CDR2 YSYEKL.

The chain joins TRBV19 to TRBJ1-1; D is unclear. V was pared by 6 bases and J by 6 bases, with 14 bases between. CDR1 is LNHDA, CDR2 SQIVND, per germline (reference sequence). This CDR3 has 13 residues. The CDR3 spells CASSLTPYAEAFF. CDR3 nucleotides: TGTGCCAGTAGCCTGACTCCTTACGCTGAAGCTTTCTTT.